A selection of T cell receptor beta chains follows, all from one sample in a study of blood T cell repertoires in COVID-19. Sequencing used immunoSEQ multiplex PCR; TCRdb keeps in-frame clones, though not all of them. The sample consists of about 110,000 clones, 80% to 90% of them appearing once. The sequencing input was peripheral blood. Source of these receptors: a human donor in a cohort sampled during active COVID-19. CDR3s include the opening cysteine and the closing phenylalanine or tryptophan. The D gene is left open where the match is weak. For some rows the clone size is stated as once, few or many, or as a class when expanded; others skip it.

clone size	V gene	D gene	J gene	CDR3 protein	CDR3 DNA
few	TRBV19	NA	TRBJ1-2	CASSISDSYGYTF	TGTGCCAGTAGTATATCCGACAGCTATGGCTACACCTTC
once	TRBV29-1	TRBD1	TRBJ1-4	CSAKGGVGEKLFF	TGCAGCGCCAAAGGGGGCGTGGGTGAAAAACTGTTTTTT
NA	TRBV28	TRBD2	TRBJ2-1	CASSLWGGGGYNEQFF	TGTGCCAGCAGTTTATGGGGTGGCGGGGGGTACAATGAGCAGTTCTTC
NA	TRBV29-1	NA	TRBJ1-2	CSVAANYGYTF	TGCAGCGTTGCGGCTAACTATGGCTACACCTTC
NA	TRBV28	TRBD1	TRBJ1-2	CASRDRQGSAGYTF	TGTGCCAGCAGGGATCGACAGGGGAGTGCGGGCTACACCTTC
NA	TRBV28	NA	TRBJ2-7	CASNEGYEQYF	TGTGCCAGCAATGAGGGCTACGAGCAGTACTTC
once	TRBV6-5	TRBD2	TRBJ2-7	CASSYSAGAVYEQYF	TGTGCCAGCAGTTACTCAGCGGGGGCCGTCTACGAGCAGTACTTC
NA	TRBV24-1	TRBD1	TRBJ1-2	CATSGQGQSGYTF	TGTGCCACCAGTGGACAGGGACAAAGTGGCTACACCTTC
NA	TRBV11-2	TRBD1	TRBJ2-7	CASSLDSGRGYEQYF	TGTGCCAGCAGCTTAGATTCGGGCAGGGGGTACGAGCAGTACTTC
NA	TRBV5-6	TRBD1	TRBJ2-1	CASSRDRGSEQFF	TGTGCCAGCAGCCGGGACAGGGGGTCTGAGCAGTTCTTC
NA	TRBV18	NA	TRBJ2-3	CASSPAGGTDTQYF	TGTGCCAGCTCGCCCGCAGGGGGGACAGATACGCAGTATTTT
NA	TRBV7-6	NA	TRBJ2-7	CASSLVMYEQYF	TGTGCCAGCAGCTTAGTAATGTACGAGCAGTACTTC
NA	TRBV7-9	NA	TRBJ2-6	CASSLGGHSGANVLTF	TGTGCCAGCAGCTTAGGGGGACACTCTGGGGCCAACGTCCTGACTTTC
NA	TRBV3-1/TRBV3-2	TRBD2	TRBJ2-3	CASRGLAGVGGTDTQYF	TGTGCCAGCAGAGGACTAGCGGGAGTAGGGGGGACAGATACGCAGTATTTT
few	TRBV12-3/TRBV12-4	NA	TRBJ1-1	CASSRHLNTEAFF	TGTGCCAGCAGTCGACATTTGAACACTGAAGCTTTCTTT
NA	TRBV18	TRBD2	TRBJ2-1	CASSPQNSGSTKTEQFF	TGTGCCAGCTCACCTCAGAATAGCGGGAGCACCAAGACTGAGCAGTTCTTC
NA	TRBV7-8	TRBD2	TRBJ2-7	CASSFLAGVVEQYF	TGTGCCAGCAGCTTCCTAGCGGGAGTGGTCGAGCAGTACTTC
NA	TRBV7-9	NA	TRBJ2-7	CASSLQVSYEQYF	TGTGCCAGCAGCTTACAGGTTTCCTACGAGCAGTACTTC
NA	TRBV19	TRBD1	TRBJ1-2	CASSIGQGLGYGYTF	TGTGCCAGTAGTATTGGACAGGGGCTGGGCTATGGCTACACCTTC
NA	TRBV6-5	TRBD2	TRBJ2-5	CASRTSGRTGTQYF	TGTGCCAGCAGGACTAGCGGGAGGACCGGGACCCAGTACTTC
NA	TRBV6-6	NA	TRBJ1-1	CASSPRQTNTEAFF	TGTGCCAGCAGCCCTAGACAGACGAACACTGAAGCTTTCTTT
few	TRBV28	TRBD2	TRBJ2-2	CASRNGGAGGTGELFF	TGTGCCAGCAGGAATGGGGGTGCGGGGGGTACCGGGGAGCTGTTTTTT
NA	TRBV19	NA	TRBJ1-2	CASSTGQGWDPTNYGYTF	TGTGCCAGTAGCACGGGACAAGGCTGGGATCCGACAAACTATGGCTACACCTTC
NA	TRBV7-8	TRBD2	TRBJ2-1	CASSPSGPSGGAYEQFF	TGTGCCAGCAGCCCCTCCGGGCCTAGCGGGGGGGCCTATGAGCAGTTCTTC
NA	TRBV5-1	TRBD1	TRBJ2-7	CASSLAWDSSYEQYF	TGCGCCAGCAGCTTGGCGTGGGACAGCTCCTACGAGCAGTACTTC
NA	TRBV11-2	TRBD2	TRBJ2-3	CASSRGGPGDTQYF	TGTGCCAGCAGCCGGGGGGGGCCGGGAGATACGCAGTATTTT
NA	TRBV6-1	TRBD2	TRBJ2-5	CASSEGVGRAETQYF	TGTGCCAGCAGTGAAGGGGTAGGGAGGGCAGAGACCCAGTACTTC
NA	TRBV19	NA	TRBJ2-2	CASSIGGLGELFF	TGTGCCAGTAGTATCGGGGGGCTGGGGGAGCTGTTTTTT
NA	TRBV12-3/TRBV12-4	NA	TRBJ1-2	CASSPPGDYGYTF	TGTGCCAGCAGTCCCCCGGGGGACTATGGCTACACCTTC
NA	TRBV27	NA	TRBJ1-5	CASSLTGLSYQPQHF	TGTGCCAGCAGCCTTACAGGGCTGTCGTATCAGCCCCAGCATTTT
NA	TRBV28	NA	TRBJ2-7	CAIGEVYEQYF	TGTGCCATCGGGGAGGTCTACGAGCAGTACTTC
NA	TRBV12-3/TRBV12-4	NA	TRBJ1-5	CASSRLSNQPQHF	TGTGCCAGCAGCCGACTAAGCAATCAGCCCCAGCATTTT
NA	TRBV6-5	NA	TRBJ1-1	CASSWGGSDEAFF	TGTGCCAGCAGTTGGGGAGGATCCGATGAAGCTTTCTTT
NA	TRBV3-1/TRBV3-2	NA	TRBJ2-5	CASSQEDYEETQYF	TGTGCCAGCAGCCAAGAGGACTACGAAGAGACCCAGTACTTC
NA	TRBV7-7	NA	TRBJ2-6	CASSPYYTRGANVLTF	TGTGCTAGCAGCCCCTACTACACCCGGGGGGCCAACGTCCTGACTTTC
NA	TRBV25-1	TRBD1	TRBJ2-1	CASSAGGIYNEQFF	TGTGCCAGCAGTGCAGGGGGTATCTACAATGAGCAGTTCTTC
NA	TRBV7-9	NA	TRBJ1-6	CASSPPGQYNSPLHF	TGTGCCAGCAGCCCACCGGGACAATATAATTCACCCCTCCACTTT
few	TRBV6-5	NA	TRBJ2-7	CAGHVSAVDEQYF	TGTGCCGGCCATGTGTCAGCGGTCGACGAGCAGTACTTC
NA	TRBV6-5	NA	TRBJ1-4	CASSGQNNEKLFF	TGTGCCAGCAGCGGACAGAATAATGAAAAACTGTTTTTT
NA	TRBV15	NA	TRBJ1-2	CATSGGYGVAQGYTF	TGTGCCACCAGCGGCGGTTACGGTGTAGCGCAGGGCTACACCTTC